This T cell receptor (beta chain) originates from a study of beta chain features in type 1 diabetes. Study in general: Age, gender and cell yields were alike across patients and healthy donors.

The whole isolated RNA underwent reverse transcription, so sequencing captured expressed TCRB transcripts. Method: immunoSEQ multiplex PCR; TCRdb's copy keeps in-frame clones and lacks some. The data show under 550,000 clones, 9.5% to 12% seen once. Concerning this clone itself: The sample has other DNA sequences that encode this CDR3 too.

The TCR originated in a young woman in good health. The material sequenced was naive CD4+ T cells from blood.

CDR3 DNA sequence: TGTGCCAGCAGCGTAGGCGGAGATACGCAGTATTTT. Translating it yields CASSVGGDTQYF. This sequence joins TRBV9 and TRBJ2-3; D is ambiguous. The V end was cut by 0 bases, the J end by 5 bases, with 4 bases between. Germline V CDR1 and CDR2: SGDLS, YYNGEE. The CDR3 length is 12 residues.